This TCR beta chain was obtained from a study of early T cells in non-severe SARS-CoV-2 infection. For the study at large: Unsorted whole-blood RNA was sequenced in bulk, leaving chains unpaired. General study points: VDJdb matching favored anti-spike CD8 responses, missing private and CD4 specificities.

From germline, CDR1 is ENHRY and CDR2 SYGVKD. The CDR3 consists of 14 residues. V was shortened by 3 bases and J by 0 bases, with 8 bases between the two germline ends. This clonotype was recorded at least ten times. Its specificity is unknown. The TCR library protocol attached unique molecular identifiers to the individual cDNA molecules. Each CDR3 protein gets one entry after TCRdb re-called the 5' RACE reads with MiXCR. The sample has 65,000 to 85,000 distinct CDR3 sequences, roughly 13% seen once. The TCR comes from an adult who was a healthcare worker with PCR-confirmed SARS-CoV-2 infection or an uninfected control (not recorded which). The rearrangement joins TRBV10-3 to TRBJ1-1; perhaps TRBD1 as D (5 bases). Sequencing used whole blood. The CDR3, as DNA: TGTGCCATCAGTGAACGGACAATGAACACTGAAGCTTTCTTT. Residues: CAISERTMNTEAFF.